One sample yielded the 15 T cell receptor beta chains listed below, sequenced in a study of blood T cells in healthy people across ages. A sample-barcoded 5' primer and a J-beta primer mix were used in a second PCR of roughly 7 to 12 cycles. Using its own MiXCR run on the 5' RACE reads, TCRdb lists one record per CDR3 protein. Among around 1,500,000 distinct CDR3 sequences, 40% to 50% were seen once, and the ten largest hold 7% to 9%. The sequenced sample was blood. These receptors were taken from a woman aged 18-29 years in good health.

V usage is TRBV12-3 or TRBV12-4 and J usage is TRBJ2-3; D is uncertain. The CDR3 spans 12 residues. The V and J ends lost 8 bases and 6 bases respectively, with 12 bases between them. CDR3 nucleotides: TGTGCCAGCGCTGCTAGTGCCGATACGCAGTATTTT. Encoded protein: CASAASADTQYF.

This chain joins TRBV10-2 and TRBJ1-1; 10 bases are a match to TRBD1. V shed 8 bases and J 11 bases; nucleotides not matched to a gene: 2. The CDR3 runs to 10 residues. CDR1 is WSHSY and CDR2 is SAAADI in the germline V gene. In DNA form, the CDR3 reads TGCGCCAGCGGGACAGGGGTCGCTTTCTTT. It encodes CASGTGVAFF.

This clonotype was seen a handful of times. V is TRBV27 and J is TRBJ1-2; D not certain. V lost 4 bases, J lost 7 bases, and 22 bases lay in between. CDR1 MNHEY and CDR2 SMNVEV come from the germline V gene (reference sequence). This CDR3 is 16 amino acids long. The DNA of the CDR3 is TGTGCCAGCAGTTCCGCCGGGCATTCGCTGGGTCCTGGCTACACCTTC. Amino acids: CASSSAGHSLGPGYTF.

The chain is built from TRBV7-2 and TRBJ1-2, with 7 bases aligning to TRBD1. V was clipped by 4 bases and J by 4 bases; unmatched bases: 12. Germline CDR1 is SGHTA and CDR2 is FQGNSA. The CDR3 is 16 residues long. The CDR3 region has the DNA TGTGCCAGCAGCTCTTCCACAGGGGTGAGAGTCTATGGCTACACCTTC. As protein: CASSSSTGVRVYGYTF.

A few counts support this clonotype. The gene calls are TRBV20-1 and TRBJ1-6, with TRBD1 identical over 8 bases. The CDR3 is 15 residues long. With V trimmed by 6 bases and J by 10 bases, 14 bases remained unmatched. The V gene's germline CDR1 is DFQATT and CDR2 SNEGSKA (reference sequence). The CDR3 is CSARRQGMGESPLHF. As DNA, the CDR3 is TGCAGTGCGCGTCGACAGGGGATGGGGGAATCACCCCTCCACTTT.

V gene TRBV6-1 combines with J gene TRBJ2-5, with 14 bases identical to TRBD2. Germline loops: CDR1 MNHNS, CDR2 SASEGT. This CDR3 comprises 17 residues. J lost 1 base, V lost 4 bases, and 5 bases had no gene match. The CDR3 DNA sequence: TGTGCCAGCAGTGGGTGGACTAGCGGGGGGCCCCAAGAGACCCAGTACTTC. This translates into CASSGWTSGGPQETQYF.

This chain joins TRBV27 and TRBJ2-1, with 14 bases aligning to TRBD2. The CDR3 spans 14 residues. After removal of 11 bases from V and 9 bases from J, the junction contained 9 bases not matched to a gene. Germline V gives CDR1 MNHEY, CDR2 SMNVEV (reference sequence). The CDR3 region has the DNA TGTGCCGTCCGGGGACTAGCGGGAGTTGGTGAGCAGTTCTTC. It specifies CAVRGLAGVGEQFF.

This rearrangement joins TRBV7-2 to TRBJ2-3; no clear D gene. The CDR3 consists of 13 residues. V lost 6 bases and J 3 bases, leaving 10 bases between the germline ends. Germline values: CDR1 SGHTA, CDR2 FQGNSA. The CDR3 region has the DNA TGTGCCAGCAGTTTTACATATACAGATACGCAGTATTTT. Encoded protein: CASSFTYTDTQYF.

This clonotype was found a few times. The rearrangement joins TRBV29-1 to TRBJ2-3; weak D call: TRBD2 (5 bases). V was trimmed by 4 bases and J by 2 bases, leaving 10 bases between them. This CDR3 is built from 13 residues. Germline-derived CDR1 and CDR2 are SQVTM and ANQGSEA. CDR3 coding DNA: TGCAGCGTTGTGAGACTACTCACAGATACGCAGTATTTT. Translated, it gives CSVVRLLTDTQYF.

To note about this clonotype: A much larger clone differs from this one at a single base, so this may be a read error. The gene calls are TRBV6-2 or TRBV6-3 and TRBJ2-5, with TRBD2 matching 11 bases. Germline CDR1 and CDR2: MNHEY and SVGEGT. The trim removed 11 bases at V and 11 bases at J, leaving 13 bases unmatched. The CDR3 is 13 amino acids. The CDR3 DNA sequence: TGTGCCGTCCAGGCTAGCGGGAGGAATGAGCAGTACTTC. It encodes CAVQASGRNEQYF.

V is TRBV12-3 or TRBV12-4 and J is TRBJ1-2, with D tentatively TRBD1 (6 bases). The CDR3 extends over 15 amino acids. The V gene lost 6 bases and the J gene lost 6 bases, with 20 bases spanning the gap. CDR3 bases: TGTGCCAGCAGCCAATGGGGGGGCGTCAAGGATGGCTACACCTTC. Its protein is CASSQWGGVKDGYTF.

The chain uses TRBV29-1 and TRBJ1-2; TRBD1 is a possible D gene (6 bases). The V and J ends lost 6 bases and 8 bases respectively, with 13 bases between them. The CDR3 has 11 residues. Germline CDR1 SQVTM, CDR2 ANQGSEA. DNA for the CDR3: TGCAGCGTCGAATGGCAGGGGGGCTACACCTTC. Translation gives CSVEWQGGYTF. Combining the CDR3 with reference TRBV29-1 and TRBJ1-2 gives the whole variable domain SAVISQKPSRDICQRGTSLTIQCQVDSQVTMMFWYRQQPGQSLTLIATANQGSEATYESGFVIDKFPISRPNLTFSTLTVSNMSPEDSSIYLCSVEWQGGYTFGSGTRLTVV.

This clonotype was detected once. The chain employs TRBV11-2 and TRBJ2-1; tentatively, D is TRBD1 (6 bases). The J call is doubtful: the DNA matches TRBJ2-7 better. Germline CDR1 reads SGHAT; CDR2 reads FQNNGV. This CDR3 is built from 16 residues. CDR3 sequence (DNA): TGTGCCAGCAGCCCACAGGGTACTAAATCTTACAATGAGCAGTACTTC. As protein: CASSPQGTKSYNEQYF.

This sequence joins TRBV6-1 and TRBJ2-5, with a tentative D call TRBD2 (6 bases). CDR1 MNHNS and CDR2 SASEGT come from the germline V gene. Trimming shortened V by 0 bases and J by 5 bases, and 22 bases separated the two germline ends. There are 18 residues in the CDR3. CDR3 amino acids: CASSEASGSLLGVETQYF. The CDR3 nucleotides are TGTGCCAGCAGTGAAGCGAGCGGGTCTTTGTTGGGCGTGGAGACCCAGTACTTC.

This clonotype was seen a single time. This chain connects TRBV30 to TRBJ2-1, with 10 bases fitting TRBD2. The J call may be mistaken, given a closer DNA end match to TRBJ2-7. CDR1 is GTSNPN and CDR2 is SVGIG in the germline V gene (reference sequence). This CDR3 is built from 16 residues. This CDR3 is CACPPGGSGRDNEQYF. The CDR3 DNA reads as TGTGCCTGCCCCCCGGGGGGAAGCGGGAGGGACAATGAGCAGTACTTC.